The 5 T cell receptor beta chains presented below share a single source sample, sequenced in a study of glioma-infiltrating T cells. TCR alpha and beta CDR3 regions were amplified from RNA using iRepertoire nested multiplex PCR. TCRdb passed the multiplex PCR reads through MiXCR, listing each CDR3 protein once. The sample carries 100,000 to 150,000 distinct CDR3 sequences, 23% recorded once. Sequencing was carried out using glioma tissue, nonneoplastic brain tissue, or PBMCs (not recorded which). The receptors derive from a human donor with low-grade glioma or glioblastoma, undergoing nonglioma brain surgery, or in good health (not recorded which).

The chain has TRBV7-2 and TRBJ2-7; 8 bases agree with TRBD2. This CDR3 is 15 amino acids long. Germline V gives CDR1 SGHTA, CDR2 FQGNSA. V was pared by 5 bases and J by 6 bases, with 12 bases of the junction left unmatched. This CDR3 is CASSPRPGLEIEQYF. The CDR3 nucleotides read TGTGCCAGCAGCCCGAGACCGGGACTAGAGATCGAGCAGTACTTC.

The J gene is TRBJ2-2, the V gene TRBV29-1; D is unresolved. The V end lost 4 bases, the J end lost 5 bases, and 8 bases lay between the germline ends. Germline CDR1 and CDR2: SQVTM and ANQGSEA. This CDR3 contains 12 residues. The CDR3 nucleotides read TGCAGCGTTGTCGTCCCAACCGGGGAGCTGTTTTTT. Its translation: CSVVVPTGELFF.

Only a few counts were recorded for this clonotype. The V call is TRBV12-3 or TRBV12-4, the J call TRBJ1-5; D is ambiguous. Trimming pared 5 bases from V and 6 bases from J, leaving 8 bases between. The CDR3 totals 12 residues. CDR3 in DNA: TGTGCCAGCAGTATATTAGGTCAGCCCCAGCATTTT. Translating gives CASSILGQPQHF.

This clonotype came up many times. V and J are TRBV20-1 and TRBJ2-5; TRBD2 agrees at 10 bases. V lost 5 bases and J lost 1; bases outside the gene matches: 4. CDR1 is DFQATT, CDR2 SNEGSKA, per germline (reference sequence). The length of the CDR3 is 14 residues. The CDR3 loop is CSAYSGRPQETQYF. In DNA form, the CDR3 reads TGCAGTGCTTATAGCGGGAGGCCCCAAGAGACCCAGTACTTC.

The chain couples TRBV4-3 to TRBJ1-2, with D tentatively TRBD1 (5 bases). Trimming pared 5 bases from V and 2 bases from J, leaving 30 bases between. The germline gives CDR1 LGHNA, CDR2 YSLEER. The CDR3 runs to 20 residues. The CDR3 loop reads CASSSGGTGTAIRRNYGYTF. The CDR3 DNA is TGCGCCAGCAGCTCGGGGGGTACCGGGACGGCAATACGCAGAAACTATGGCTACACCTTC.